The 5 T cell receptor beta chains below come from one sample, sequenced in a study of T cell repertoires in cytomegalovirus infection. TCRdb fed the reads into MiXCR, producing one record per CDR3 protein. In the table there are around 200,000 distinct CDR3 sequences, about 39% of which are singletons. No antigens are known for them. Specimen: CD8+ T cells from cultured PBMCs, collected from culture after CMV antigen stimulation. The receptors shown here come from a human donor in good health (CMV status not recorded). Some clones in this sample may be carry-over from other donors' samples.

A single count supports this clonotype. This chain joins TRBV18 and TRBJ2-5, with D perhaps being TRBD1 or TRBD2 (5 bases each). This CDR3 has 15 amino acids. Germline CDR1 reads KGHSH; CDR2 reads LQKENI. V was trimmed by 5 bases and J by 4 bases, leaving 17 bases between them. Here the CDR3 DNA reads TGTGCCAGCTCAGTTCGGGGCGACTACCGAGAGACCCAGTACTTC. This sequence encodes CASSVRGDYRETQYF. Full variable domain (rest looked up from reference TRBV18 and TRBJ2-5): NAGVMQNPRHLVRRRGQEARLRCSPMKGHSHVYWYRQLPEEGLKFMVYLQKENIIDESGMPKERFSAEFPKEGPSILRIQQVVRGDSAAYFCASSVRGDYRETQYFGPGTRLLVL.

In this sample, this clonotype turned up a few times. The chain links TRBV12-3 or TRBV12-4 to TRBJ2-7; 7 bases align to TRBD2. After removal of 6 bases from V and 6 bases from J, the junction contained 11 bases not matched to a gene. This CDR3 spans 14 amino acids. This CDR3 is CASRVLATPFEQYF. CDR3 sequence (DNA): TGTGCCAGCAGGGTACTAGCGACACCGTTCGAGCAGTACTTC.

J is TRBJ1-5 and V is TRBV7-8, with 10 bases fitting TRBD1. The CDR3 totals 17 residues. V lost 2 bases to trimming and J lost 7 bases; unmatched junction nucleotides: 11. Per the germline V gene, CDR1 is SGHVS and CDR2 is FQNEAQ. CDR3 residues: CASSLRDRGRLGQPQHF. The CDR3 DNA follows: TGTGCCAGCAGCTTACGGGACAGGGGCAGGCTGGGACAGCCCCAGCATTTT.

Turning to this clonotype: At one boundary the junction diverges from the germline segment, which might be a read error. The chain uses TRBV12-3 or TRBV12-4 and TRBJ1-1, with 8 nucleotides matching TRBD1. The CDR3 has 14 amino acids. The CDR3 loop reads CASSSQGEHTEAFF. CDR3 bases: TGTGCAAGCAGTTCACAGGGGGAGCACACTGAAGCTTTCTTT.

The chain carries TRBV2 and TRBJ1-2; 10 bases align to TRBD1. Germline-derived CDR1 and CDR2 are SNHLY and FYNNEI. This CDR3 region has 17 residues. The V and J ends lost 2 bases and 4 bases, in that order; junction bases with no gene match: 10. CDR3 in amino acids: CASSERTVTGGVYGYTF. For the CDR3, the DNA is TGTGCCAGCAGTGAAAGGACCGTGACAGGGGGCGTCTATGGCTACACCTTC. Full variable domain (rest looked up from reference TRBV2 and TRBJ1-2): EPEVTQTPSHQVTQMGQEVILRCVPISNHLYFYWYRQILGQKVEFLVSFYNNEISEKSEIFDDQFSVERPDGSNFTLKIRSTKLEDSAMYFCASSERTVTGGVYGYTFGSGTRLTVV.